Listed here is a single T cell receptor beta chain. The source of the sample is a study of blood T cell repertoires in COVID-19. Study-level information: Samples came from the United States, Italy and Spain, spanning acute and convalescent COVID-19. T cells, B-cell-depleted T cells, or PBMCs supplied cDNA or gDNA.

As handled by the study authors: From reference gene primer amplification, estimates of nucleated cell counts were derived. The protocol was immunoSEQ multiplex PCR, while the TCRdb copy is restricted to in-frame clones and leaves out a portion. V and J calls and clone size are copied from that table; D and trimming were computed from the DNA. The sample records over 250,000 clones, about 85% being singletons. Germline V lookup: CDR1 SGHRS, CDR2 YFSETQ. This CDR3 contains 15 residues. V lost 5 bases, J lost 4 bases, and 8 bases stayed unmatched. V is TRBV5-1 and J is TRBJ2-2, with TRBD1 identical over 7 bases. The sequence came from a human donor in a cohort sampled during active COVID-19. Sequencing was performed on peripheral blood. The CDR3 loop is CASSPGQLSTGELFF. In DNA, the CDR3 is TGCGCCAGCAGTCCGGGACAGCTATCCACCGGGGAGCTGTTTTTT.